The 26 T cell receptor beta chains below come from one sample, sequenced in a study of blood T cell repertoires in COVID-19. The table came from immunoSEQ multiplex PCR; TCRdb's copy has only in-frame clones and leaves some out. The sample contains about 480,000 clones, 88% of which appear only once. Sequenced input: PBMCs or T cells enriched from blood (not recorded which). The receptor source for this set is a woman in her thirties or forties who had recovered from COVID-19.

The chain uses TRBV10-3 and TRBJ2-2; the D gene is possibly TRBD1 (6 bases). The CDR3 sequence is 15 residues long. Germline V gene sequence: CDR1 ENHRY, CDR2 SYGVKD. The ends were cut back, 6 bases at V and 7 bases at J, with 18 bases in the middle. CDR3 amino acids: CAIRDNRVIGGELFF. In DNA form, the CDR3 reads TGTGCCATCAGAGATAACAGGGTTATTGGCGGGGAGCTGTTTTTT.

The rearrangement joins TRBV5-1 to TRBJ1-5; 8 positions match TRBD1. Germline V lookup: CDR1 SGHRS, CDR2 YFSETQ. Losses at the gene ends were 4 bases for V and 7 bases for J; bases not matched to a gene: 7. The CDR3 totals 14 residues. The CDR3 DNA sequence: TGCGCCAGCAGCCCTGGACAGGGAGAGCAGCCCCAGCATTTT. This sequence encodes CASSPGQGEQPQHF.

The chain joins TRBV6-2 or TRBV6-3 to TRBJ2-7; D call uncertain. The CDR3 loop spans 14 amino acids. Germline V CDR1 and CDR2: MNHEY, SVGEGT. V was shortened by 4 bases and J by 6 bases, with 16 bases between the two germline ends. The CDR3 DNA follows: TGTGCCAGCAGTTTAGAGCGCCAGTACTCCGAGCAGTACTTC. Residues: CASSLERQYSEQYF.

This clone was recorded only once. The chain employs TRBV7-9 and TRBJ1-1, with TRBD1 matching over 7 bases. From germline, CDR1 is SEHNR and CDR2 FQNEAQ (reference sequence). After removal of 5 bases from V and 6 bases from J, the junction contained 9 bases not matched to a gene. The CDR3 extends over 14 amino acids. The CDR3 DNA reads TGTGCCAGCAGCCTCGACAGGGCCGGAGCTGAAGCTTTCTTT. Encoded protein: CASSLDRAGAEAFF.

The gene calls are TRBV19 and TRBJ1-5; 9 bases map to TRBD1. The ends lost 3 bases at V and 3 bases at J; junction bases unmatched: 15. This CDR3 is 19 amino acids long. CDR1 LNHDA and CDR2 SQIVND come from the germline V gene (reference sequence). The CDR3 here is CASSMSQGATQALNQPQHF. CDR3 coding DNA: TGTGCCAGTAGTATGTCACAGGGGGCGACGCAGGCCCTCAATCAGCCCCAGCATTTT. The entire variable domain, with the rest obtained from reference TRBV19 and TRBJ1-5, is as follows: DGGITQSPKYLFRKEGQNVTLSCEQNLNHDAMYWYRQDPGQGLRLIYYSQIVNDFQKGDIAEGYSVSREKKESFPLTVTSAQKNPTAFYLCASSMSQGATQALNQPQHFGDGTRLSIL.

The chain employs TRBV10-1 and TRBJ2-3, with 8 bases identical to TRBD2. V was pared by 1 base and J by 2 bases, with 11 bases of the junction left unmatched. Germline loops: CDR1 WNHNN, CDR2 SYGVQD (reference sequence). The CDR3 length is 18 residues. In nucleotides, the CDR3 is TGCGCCAGCAGTGAGTACGATGAGACTAGCGAGATCACAGATACGCAGTATTTT. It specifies CASSEYDETSEITDTQYF.

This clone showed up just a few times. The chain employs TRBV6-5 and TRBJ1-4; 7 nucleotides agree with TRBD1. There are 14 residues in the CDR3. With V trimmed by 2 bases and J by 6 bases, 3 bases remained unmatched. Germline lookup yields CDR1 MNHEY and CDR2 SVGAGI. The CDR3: CASSYDRVYEKLFF. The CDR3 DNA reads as TGTGCCAGCAGTTACGACAGGGTGTATGAAAAACTGTTTTTT.

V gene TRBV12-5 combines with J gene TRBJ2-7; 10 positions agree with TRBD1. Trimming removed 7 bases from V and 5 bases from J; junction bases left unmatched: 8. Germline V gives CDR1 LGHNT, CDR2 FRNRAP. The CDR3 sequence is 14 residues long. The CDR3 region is CASAMGQGFNEQYF. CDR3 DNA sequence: TGTGCTAGTGCGATGGGACAGGGGTTCAACGAGCAGTACTTC.

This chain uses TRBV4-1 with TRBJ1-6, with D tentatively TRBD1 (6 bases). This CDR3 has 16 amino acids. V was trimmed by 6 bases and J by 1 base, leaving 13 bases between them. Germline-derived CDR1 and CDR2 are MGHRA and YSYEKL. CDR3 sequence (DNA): TGCGCCAGCAGGGAAGAGGGGGGGTCCTATAATTCACCCCTCCACTTT. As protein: CASREEGGSYNSPLHF.

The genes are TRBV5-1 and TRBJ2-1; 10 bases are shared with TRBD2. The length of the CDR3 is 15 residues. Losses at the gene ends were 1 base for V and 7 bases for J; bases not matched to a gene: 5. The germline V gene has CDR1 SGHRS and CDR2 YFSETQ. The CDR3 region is CASSLSGLAANEQFF. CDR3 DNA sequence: TGCGCCAGCAGCTTGTCCGGACTAGCGGCTAATGAGCAGTTCTTC.

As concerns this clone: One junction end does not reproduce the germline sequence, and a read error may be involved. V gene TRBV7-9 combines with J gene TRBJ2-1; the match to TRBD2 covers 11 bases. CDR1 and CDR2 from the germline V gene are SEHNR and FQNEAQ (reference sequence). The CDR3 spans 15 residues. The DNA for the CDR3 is TGTGCCAGCAGCCTAGCCGGGACTAGCGGCAATGAGCAGTTCTTC. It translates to CASSLAGTSGNEQFF.

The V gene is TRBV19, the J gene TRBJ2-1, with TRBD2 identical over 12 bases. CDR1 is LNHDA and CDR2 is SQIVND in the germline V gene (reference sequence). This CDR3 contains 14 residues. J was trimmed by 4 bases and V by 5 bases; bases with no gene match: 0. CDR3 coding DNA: TGTGCCAGTAGTGGACTAGCGGGATACAATGAGCAGTTCTTC. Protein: CASSGLAGYNEQFF.

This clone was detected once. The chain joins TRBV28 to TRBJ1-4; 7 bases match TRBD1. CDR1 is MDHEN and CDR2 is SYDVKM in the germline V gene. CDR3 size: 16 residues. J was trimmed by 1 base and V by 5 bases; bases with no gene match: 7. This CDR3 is CASSPIDRETNEKLFF. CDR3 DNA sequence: TGTGCCAGCAGTCCCATCGACAGGGAAACTAATGAAAAACTGTTTTTT.

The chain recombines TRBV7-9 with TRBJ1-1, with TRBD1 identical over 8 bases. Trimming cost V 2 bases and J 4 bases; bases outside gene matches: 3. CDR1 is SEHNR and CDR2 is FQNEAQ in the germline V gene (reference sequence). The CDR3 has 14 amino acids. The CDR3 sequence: CASSLKTGGTEAFF. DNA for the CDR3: TGTGCCAGCAGCTTAAAAACAGGGGGCACTGAAGCTTTCTTT.

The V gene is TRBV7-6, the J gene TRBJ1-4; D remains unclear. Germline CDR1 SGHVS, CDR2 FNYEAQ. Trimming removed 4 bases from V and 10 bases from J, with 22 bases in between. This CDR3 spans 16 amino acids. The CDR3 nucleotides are TGTGCCAGCAGCTCTAGAAGGACCGAGGCGGGCGGAAAACTGTTTTTT. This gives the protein CASSSRRTEAGGKLFF.

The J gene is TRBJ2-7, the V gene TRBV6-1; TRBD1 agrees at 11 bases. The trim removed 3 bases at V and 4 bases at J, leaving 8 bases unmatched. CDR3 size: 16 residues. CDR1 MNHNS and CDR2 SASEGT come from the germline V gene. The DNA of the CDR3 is TGTGCCAGCAGTGATCAGGGACAGGGGGATAGATACGAGCAGTACTTC. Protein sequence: CASSDQGQGDRYEQYF.

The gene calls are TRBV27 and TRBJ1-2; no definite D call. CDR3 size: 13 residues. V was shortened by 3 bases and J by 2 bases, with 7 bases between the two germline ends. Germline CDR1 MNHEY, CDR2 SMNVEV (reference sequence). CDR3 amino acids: CASSFERNYGYTF. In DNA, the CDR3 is TGTGCCAGCAGTTTTGAACGGAACTATGGCTACACCTTC.

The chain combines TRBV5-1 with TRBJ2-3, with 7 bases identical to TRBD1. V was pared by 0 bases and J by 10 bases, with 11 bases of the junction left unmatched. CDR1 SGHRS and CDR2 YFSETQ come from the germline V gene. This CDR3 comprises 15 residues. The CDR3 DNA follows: TGCGCCAGCAGCTTGGCCGGGACAGCCCCAAGGGCGCAGTATTTT. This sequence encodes CASSLAGTAPRAQYF.

CDR3 sequence (DNA): TGTGCCAGCAGTTCCTCGACAGGGGCTGATGAAAAACTGTTTTTT. Encoded protein: CASSSSTGADEKLFF. J is TRBJ1-4 and V is TRBV27; 8 nucleotides align to TRBD1. CDR1 and CDR2 (germline): MNHEY, SMNVEV (reference sequence). J was trimmed by 6 bases and V by 4 bases; bases with no gene match: 7. This CDR3 has 15 residues.

The CDR3 nucleotides are TGTGCCAGCAGCCAAAGCGGGTCCCTGGCCTACGAGCAGTACTTC. It translates to CASSQSGSLAYEQYF. This chain joins TRBV7-2 and TRBJ2-7; TRBD2 might be the D (6 bases). The V and J ends lost 5 bases and 2 bases respectively, with 16 bases between them. Germline CDR1 SGHTA, CDR2 FQGNSA. This CDR3 spans 15 amino acids.

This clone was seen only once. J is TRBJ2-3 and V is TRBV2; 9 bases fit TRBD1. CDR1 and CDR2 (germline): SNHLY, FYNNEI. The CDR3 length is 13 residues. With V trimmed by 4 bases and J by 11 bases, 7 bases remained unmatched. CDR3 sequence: CASSASGGQGQYF. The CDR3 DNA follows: TGTGCCAGCAGTGCCTCAGGGGGACAGGGGCAGTATTTT.

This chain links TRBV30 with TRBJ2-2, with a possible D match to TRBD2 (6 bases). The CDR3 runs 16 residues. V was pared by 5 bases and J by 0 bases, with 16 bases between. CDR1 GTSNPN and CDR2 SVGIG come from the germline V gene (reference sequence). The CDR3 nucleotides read TGTGCCTGGGGACCCTTTAGCGGTGCGAACACCGGGGAGCTGTTTTTT. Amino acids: CAWGPFSGANTGELFF.

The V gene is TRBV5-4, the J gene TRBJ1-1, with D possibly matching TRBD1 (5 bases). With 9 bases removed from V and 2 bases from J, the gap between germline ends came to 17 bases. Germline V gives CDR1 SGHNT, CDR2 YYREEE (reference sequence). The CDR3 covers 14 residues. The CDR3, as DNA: TGTGCCACCCGGGCAGGGCGAGGCAACACTGAAGCTTTCTTT. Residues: CATRAGRGNTEAFF.

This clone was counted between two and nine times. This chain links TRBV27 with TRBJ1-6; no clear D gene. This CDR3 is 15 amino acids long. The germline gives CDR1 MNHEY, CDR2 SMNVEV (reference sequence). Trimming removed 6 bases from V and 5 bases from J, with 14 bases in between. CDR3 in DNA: TGTGCCAGCAGAGCCCGGGTATCTCATAATTCACCCCTCCACTTT. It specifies CASRARVSHNSPLHF.

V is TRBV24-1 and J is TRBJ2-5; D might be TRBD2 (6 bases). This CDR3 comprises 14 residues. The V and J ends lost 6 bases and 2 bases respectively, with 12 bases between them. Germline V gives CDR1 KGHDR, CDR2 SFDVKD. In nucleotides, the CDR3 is TGTGCCACCAGTCAAACTGGGGGGCAAGAGACCCAGTACTTC. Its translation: CATSQTGGQETQYF.

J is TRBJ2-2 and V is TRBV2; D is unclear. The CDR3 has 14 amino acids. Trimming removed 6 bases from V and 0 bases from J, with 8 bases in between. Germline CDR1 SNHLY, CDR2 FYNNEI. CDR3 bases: TGTGCCAGCAGCGTAGGAGCGAACACCGGGGAGCTGTTTTTT. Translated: CASSVGANTGELFF.